This T cell receptor (delta chain) was retrieved from a study of gamma-delta chains in newborns, infants, children. Study at large: Polyclonal expansion of innate γδ T cells after birth follows microbial exposure.

TCRdb made new clone calls on the reads using CATT. The sample yields approximately 3,000 delta-chain clones, about 0.3% seen once. Note on this clone: The protein in TCRdb stems from a much larger clone and differs at residue 5 from this DNA's translation, likely a read error; here the protein is translated from the DNA.

This CDR3 spans 20 amino acids. Germline V CDR1 and CDR2: GEAIGNYY, EKD. The trim removed 2 bases at V and 0 bases at J, leaving 9 bases unmatched. The chain employs TRDV2 and TRDJ3; 10 nucleotides agree with TRDD3. The receptor's source is a child who was a newborn, infant or young child, either healthy, febrile or measles-vaccinated (not recorded which). Input material: blood. CDR3 region: CACDRYWGIPSSWDTRQMFF. As DNA, the CDR3 is TGTGCCTGTGACAGGTACTGGGGGATCCCCAGCTCCTGGGACACCCGACAGATGTTTTTC.